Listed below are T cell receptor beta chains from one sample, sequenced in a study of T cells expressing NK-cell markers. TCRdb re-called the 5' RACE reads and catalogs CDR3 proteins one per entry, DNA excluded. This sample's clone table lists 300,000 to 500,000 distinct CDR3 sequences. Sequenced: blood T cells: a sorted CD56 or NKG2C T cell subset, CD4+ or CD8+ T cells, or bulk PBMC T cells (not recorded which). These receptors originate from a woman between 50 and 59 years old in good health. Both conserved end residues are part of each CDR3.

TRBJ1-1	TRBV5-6	CASSSSGGEAFF
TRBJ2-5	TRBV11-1	CASSRNADSQETQYF
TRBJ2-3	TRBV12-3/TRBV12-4	CASRMNRISSTDTQYF
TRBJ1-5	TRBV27	CATRPILSSQPQHF
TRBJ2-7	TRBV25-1	CASSRVGEQYF
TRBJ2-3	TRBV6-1	CASRVGLAGAGTDTQYF
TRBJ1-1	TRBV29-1	CSGWTGMNTEAFF
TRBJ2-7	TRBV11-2	CASSGGVYEQYF
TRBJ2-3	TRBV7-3	CASSAGTWHTQYF
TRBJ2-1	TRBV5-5	CASSFLGPPYNEQFF
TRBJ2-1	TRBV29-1	CSVELAGENEQFF
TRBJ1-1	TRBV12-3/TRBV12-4	CASSFNGDTEAFF
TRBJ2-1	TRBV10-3	CAISDLAGGPYPGDEQFF
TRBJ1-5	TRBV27	CASRTQGYSNQPQHF
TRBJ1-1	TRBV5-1	CASSLEVQPNTEAFF
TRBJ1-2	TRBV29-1	CSERSGANGYTF
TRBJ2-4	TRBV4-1	CASGQGAGIQYF
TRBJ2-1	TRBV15	CATSKGRLVDEQFF
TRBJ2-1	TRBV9	CASSTTTRGQFF
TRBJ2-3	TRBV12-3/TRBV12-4	CASTQRGSGTDTQYF
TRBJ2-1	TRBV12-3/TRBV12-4	CASSFLARVGEQFF
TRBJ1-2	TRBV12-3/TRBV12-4	CASRTGDYGYTF
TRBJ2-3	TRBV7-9	CASSPTDGGSTDTQYF
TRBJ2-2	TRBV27	CASSVFGQGARELFF
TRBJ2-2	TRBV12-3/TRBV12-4	CASSLADRVVFF
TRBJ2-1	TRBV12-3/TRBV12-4	CASRWENEQFF
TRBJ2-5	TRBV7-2	CASSFQQETQYF
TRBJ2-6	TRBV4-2	CASSQDRRDDSGANVLTF
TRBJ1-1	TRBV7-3	CASSLSAVTEAFF
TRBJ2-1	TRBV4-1	CASRRSSSYNEQFF
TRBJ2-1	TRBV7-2	CASSFPESSYNEQFF
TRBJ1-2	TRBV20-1	CSASQASNYGYTF
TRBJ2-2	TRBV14	CASSQDRARNTGELFF
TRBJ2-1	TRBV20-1	CSASGGGLQDNEQFF
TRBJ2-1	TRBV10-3	CAISEGSSVEQFF
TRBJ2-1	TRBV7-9	CASSGTSGPNEQFF
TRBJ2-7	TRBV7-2	CASSGPWEQYF
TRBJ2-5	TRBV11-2	CASSYNPLGIGETQYF
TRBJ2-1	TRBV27	CASSSGQAHYKHPDNEQFF
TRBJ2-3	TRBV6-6	CASSLAGGTTDTQYF
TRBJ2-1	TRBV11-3	CASSLGGAYNEQFF
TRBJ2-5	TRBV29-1	CSVERASRQETQYF
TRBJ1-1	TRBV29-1	CSTDRGPGNTEAFF
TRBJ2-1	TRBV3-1	CASSHNVHNEQFF
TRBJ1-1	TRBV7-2	CASRYPGRNTEAFF
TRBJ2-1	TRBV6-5	CATSRGASNEQFF
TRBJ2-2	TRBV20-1	CSAAPPRIGELFF
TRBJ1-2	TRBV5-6	CASRGRESAGYTF
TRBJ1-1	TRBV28	CASSPLRGTEAFF
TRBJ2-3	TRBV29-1	CSVGYRDQGYTQYF
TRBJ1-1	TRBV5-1	CASSLTRDAEAFF
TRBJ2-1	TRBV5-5	CASSLGKTNSYNEQFF
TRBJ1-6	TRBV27	CASRYDGNSPLHF
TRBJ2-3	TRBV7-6	CASSLEAPDTQYF
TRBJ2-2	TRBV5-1	CASRDRGLVGELFF